Presented here are 11 T cell receptor beta chains from one specimen sequenced in a study of cytomegalovirus exposure and HLA in healthy donors. A multiplex PCR was run with 60 Vbeta primers and 13 Jbeta primers. Libraries were prepared by immunoSEQ multiplex PCR; TCRdb keeps only in-frame clonotypes and omits some of them. The table has under 200,000 clones, roughly 79% seen once; the top ten hold 1.3%. Sequencing was done on a sample of PBMCs. These TCRs come from a man aged 30 to 39 in good health and CMV-seronegative.

This clone was seen a handful of times. This chain uses TRBV6-5 with TRBJ1-2; 10 nucleotides line up with TRBD1. V lost 9 bases, J lost 7 bases, and 5 bases stayed unmatched. Per the germline V gene, CDR1 is MNHEY and CDR2 is SVGAGI. The CDR3 loop spans 12 amino acids. CDR3: CASRQGAGGYTF. In nucleotides, the CDR3 is TGTGCCAGTCGACAGGGGGCGGGTGGCTACACCTTC.

This clone was detected only once. The chain carries TRBV30 and TRBJ1-1, with D possibly matching TRBD1 (6 bases). CDR1 is GTSNPN and CDR2 is SVGIG in the germline V gene (reference sequence). The CDR3 has 14 amino acids. V shed 5 bases and J shed 1 base, with 14 bases lying between them. CDR3 region: CAWEPTGRNTEAFF. The CDR3 DNA reads TGTGCCTGGGAACCTACAGGGAGGAACACTGAAGCTTTCTTT.

The chain employs TRBV19 and TRBJ2-7, with D uncertain. From germline, CDR1 is LNHDA and CDR2 SQIVND (reference sequence). The V end lost 0 bases, the J end lost 0 bases, and 6 bases lay between the germline ends. The CDR3 runs to 14 residues. CDR3 sequence: CASSIERSSYEQYF. Here the CDR3 DNA reads TGTGCCAGTAGTATAGAAAGGAGCTCCTACGAGCAGTACTTC.

This clone was seen a handful of times. The chain employs TRBV10-1 and TRBJ2-7; 7 bases line up with TRBD1. The CDR3 extends over 14 amino acids. J was trimmed by 2 bases and V by 3 bases; bases with no gene match: 4. CDR1 and CDR2 (germline): WNHNN, SYGVQD (reference sequence). CDR3: CASSDRGSTYEQYF. CDR3 DNA: TGCGCCAGCAGTGACAGGGGGTCGACCTACGAGCAGTACTTC.

The CDR3 nucleotides are TGTGCCAGCAGTTACCAGATCCATGAGCAGTTCTTC. Translation gives CASSYQIHEQFF. This rearrangement joins TRBV6-6 to TRBJ2-1; no clear D. Trimming took off 2 bases at V and 8 bases at J, with 7 bases between the two ends. CDR1 is MNHNY and CDR2 is SVGAGI in the germline V gene (reference sequence). This CDR3 region has 12 residues.

The CDR3 loop reads CASSHDRSSEAFF. CDR3 nucleotide sequence: TGCGCCAGCAGTCACGACAGATCGTCAGAAGCTTTCTTT. V gene TRBV5-1 combines with J gene TRBJ1-1, with D tentatively TRBD1 (5 bases). The CDR3 sequence is 13 residues long. CDR1 and CDR2 from the germline V gene are SGHRS and YFSETQ. Trimming shortened V by 5 bases and J by 8 bases, and 16 bases separated the two germline ends.

This rearrangement joins TRBV19 to TRBJ2-7, with 9 bases aligning to TRBD2. Germline CDR1 LNHDA, CDR2 SQIVND (reference sequence). V lost 8 bases, J lost 3 bases, and 8 bases stayed unmatched. There are 14 residues in the CDR3. In DNA form, the CDR3 reads TGTGCCAGTTCAACTAGCGGGTTTAACTACGAGCAGTACTTC. Translation gives CASSTSGFNYEQYF.

The chain joins TRBV5-5 to TRBJ1-4; D possibly corresponds to TRBD1 (5 bases). V lost 0 bases to trimming and J lost 0 bases, with 9 bases between them. CDR1 is SGHKS, CDR2 YYEKEE, per germline (reference sequence). This CDR3 spans 16 amino acids. The CDR3 DNA reads TGTGCCAGCAGCTTGGAGGGGCCTGCAACTAATGAAAAACTGTTTTTT. This sequence encodes CASSLEGPATNEKLFF.

DNA of the CDR3: TGTGCCAGCACCCAACGCAGGGGTCGTAATGAAAAACTGTTTTTT. Protein: CASTQRRGRNEKLFF. The chain joins TRBV7-2 to TRBJ1-4; D is perhaps TRBD1 (6 bases). Trimming removed 7 bases at V and 4 bases at J, with 16 bases between. In germline, CDR1 is SGHTA, CDR2 FQGNSA. CDR3 length equals 15 residues.

The DNA of the CDR3 is TGTGCCAGCACCCCTACCAGGGGGGCGGGTTTCTTT. Translated: CASTPTRGAGFF. The V and J genes are TRBV28 and TRBJ1-1, with 7 bases matching TRBD1. The CDR3 extends over 12 amino acids. J was trimmed by 13 bases and V by 7 bases; bases with no gene match: 12. Germline V gives CDR1 MDHEN, CDR2 SYDVKM.

This chain links TRBV7-3 with TRBJ2-7; 7 nucleotides match TRBD1. Germline V CDR1 and CDR2: SGHTA, FQGTGA. The V gene end was trimmed by 2 bases and the J gene end by 2 bases; junction bases not matched to a gene: 6. CDR3 length: 15 residues. CDR3 nucleotide sequence: TGTGCCAGCAGCTTAGCAGGGGGTCTGACCTACGAGCAGTACTTC. This translates into CASSLAGGLTYEQYF.